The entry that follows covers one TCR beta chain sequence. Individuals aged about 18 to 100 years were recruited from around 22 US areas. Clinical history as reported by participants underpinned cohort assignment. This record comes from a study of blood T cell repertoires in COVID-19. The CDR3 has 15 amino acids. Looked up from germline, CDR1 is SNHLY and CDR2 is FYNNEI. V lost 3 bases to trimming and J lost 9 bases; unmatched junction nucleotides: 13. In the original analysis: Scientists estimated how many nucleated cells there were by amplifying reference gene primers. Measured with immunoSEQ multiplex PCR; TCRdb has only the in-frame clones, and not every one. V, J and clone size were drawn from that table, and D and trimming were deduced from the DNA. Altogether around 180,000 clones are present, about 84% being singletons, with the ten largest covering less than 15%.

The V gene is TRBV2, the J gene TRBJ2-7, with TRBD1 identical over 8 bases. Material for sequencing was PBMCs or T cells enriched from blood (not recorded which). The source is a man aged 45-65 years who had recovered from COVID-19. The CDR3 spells CASSDVTGQVKGQYF. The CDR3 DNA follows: TGTGCCAGCAGTGATGTTACGGGACAGGTAAAAGGGCAGTACTTC.